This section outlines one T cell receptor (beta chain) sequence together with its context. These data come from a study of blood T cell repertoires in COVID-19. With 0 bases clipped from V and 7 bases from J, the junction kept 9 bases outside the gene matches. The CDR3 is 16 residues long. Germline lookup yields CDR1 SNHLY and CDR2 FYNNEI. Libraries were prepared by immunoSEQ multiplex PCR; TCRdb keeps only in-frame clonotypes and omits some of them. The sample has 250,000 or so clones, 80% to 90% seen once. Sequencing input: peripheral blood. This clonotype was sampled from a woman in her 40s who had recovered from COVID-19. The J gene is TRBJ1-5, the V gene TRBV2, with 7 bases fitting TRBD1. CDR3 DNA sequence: TGTGCCAGCAGTGAAGCGCCGCAGGGGGTGGGGCAGCCCCAGCATTTT. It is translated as CASSEAPQGVGQPQHF.